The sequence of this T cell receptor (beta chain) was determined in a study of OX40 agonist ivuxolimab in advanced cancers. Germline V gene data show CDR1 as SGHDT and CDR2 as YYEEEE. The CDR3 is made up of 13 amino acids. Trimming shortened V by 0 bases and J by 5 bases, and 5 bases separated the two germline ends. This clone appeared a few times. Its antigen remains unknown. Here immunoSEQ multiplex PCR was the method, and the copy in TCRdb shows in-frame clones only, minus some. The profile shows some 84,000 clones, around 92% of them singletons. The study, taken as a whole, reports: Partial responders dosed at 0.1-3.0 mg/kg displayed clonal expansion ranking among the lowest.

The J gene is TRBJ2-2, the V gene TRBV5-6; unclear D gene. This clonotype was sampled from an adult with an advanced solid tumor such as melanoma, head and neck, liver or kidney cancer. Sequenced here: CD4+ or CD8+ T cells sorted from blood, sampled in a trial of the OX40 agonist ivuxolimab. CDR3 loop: CASSLAVTGELFF. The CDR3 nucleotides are TGTGCCAGCAGCTTGGCAGTGACCGGGGAGCTGTTTTTT.